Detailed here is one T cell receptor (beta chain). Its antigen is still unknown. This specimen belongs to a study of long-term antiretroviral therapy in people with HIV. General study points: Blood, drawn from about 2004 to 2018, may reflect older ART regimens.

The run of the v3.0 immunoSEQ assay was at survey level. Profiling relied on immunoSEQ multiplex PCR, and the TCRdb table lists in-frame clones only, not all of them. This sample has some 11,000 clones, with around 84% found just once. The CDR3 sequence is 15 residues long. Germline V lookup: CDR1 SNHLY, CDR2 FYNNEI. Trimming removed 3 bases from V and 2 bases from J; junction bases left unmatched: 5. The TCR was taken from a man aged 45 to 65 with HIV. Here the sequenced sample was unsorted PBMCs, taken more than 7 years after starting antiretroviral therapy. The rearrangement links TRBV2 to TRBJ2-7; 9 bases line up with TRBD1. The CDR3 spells CASSDRTGETYEQYF. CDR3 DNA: TGTGCCAGCAGTGATCGGACAGGGGAAACCTACGAGCAGTACTTC. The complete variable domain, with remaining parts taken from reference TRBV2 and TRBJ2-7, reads EPEVTQTPSHQVTQMGQEVILRCVPISNHLYFYWYRQILGQKVEFLVSFYNNEISEKSEIFDDQFSVERPDGSNFTLKIRSTKLEDSAMYFCASSDRTGETYEQYFGPGTRLTVT.